This TCR beta chain was identified during a study of CD4 T cells in relation to SARS-CoV-2 and coronaviruses. V was pared by 4 bases and J by 0 bases, with 13 bases between. This CDR3 is built from 16 residues. Germline CDR1 is SGHRS and CDR2 is YFSETQ. The unexposed donors gave CD4+ T cells in about 2010-2019, prior to COVID-19. CD4 enrichment then naive enrichment separated naive from memory CD4+ cells. Deep TCR-beta sequencing used DNA from uncultured naive and memory CD4+ T cells. Profiling relied on immunoSEQ multiplex PCR, and the TCRdb table lists in-frame clones only, not all of them. In the table there are about 68,000 clones, 85% to 95% of which are singletons.

The TCR originated in a human donor in good health. Sequencing used naive CD4+ T cells from PBMCs. Subset: naive CD4+ T cells isolated by negative enrichment. The J gene is TRBJ2-2, the V gene TRBV5-1; D may be TRBD1 or TRBD2 (5 bases each). As DNA, the CDR3 is TGCGCCAGCAGCACGGGGACGGTCTCGAACACCGGGGAGCTGTTTTTT. Amino acid sequence: CASSTGTVSNTGELFF.